The 3 T cell receptor beta chains listed next were all sequenced from one sample in a study of blood T cells in healthy people across ages. Combining a sample-barcoded 5' primer with a J-beta primer mix, a second PCR ran for 7 to 11 cycles. Each CDR3 protein gets one entry after TCRdb re-called the 5' RACE reads with MiXCR. This repertoire shows around 1,000,000 distinct CDR3 sequences, almost 25% found once; its top ten account for approximately 0.75%. The same data also went into a second study, on T cells of mothers and their children.

The material sequenced was blood. The receptors were gathered from a girl aged 2-9 years in good health.

The chain carries TRBV28 and TRBJ2-3; 7 bases are shared with TRBD2. Trimming removed 8 bases from V and 4 bases from J; junction bases left unmatched: 18. The CDR3 totals 17 residues. Germline-derived CDR1 and CDR2 are MDHEN and SYDVKM. For the CDR3, the DNA is TGTGCCAGCTTTAGTTGGCGGGACTACCGAGGGTCAGATACGCAGTATTTT. Its translation: CASFSWRDYRGSDTQYF.

The rearrangement uses TRBV27 and TRBJ2-7; 7 nucleotides agree with TRBD1. The CDR3 is 13 amino acids. The ends lost 5 bases at V and 2 bases at J; junction bases unmatched: 3. CDR1 is MNHEY and CDR2 is SMNVEV in the germline V gene (reference sequence). CDR3 bases: TGTGCCAGCAGTAAGGGACAGACCTACGAGCAGTACTTC. The encoded protein is CASSKGQTYEQYF.

This clonotype has a count of ten or more. The V and J genes are TRBV20-1 and TRBJ2-5, with D unclear. The end of the DNA is better explained by TRBJ2-1, so the J call may be wrong. CDR1 and CDR2 from the germline V gene are DFQATT and SNEGSKA (reference sequence). The CDR3 spans 10 residues. In nucleotides, the CDR3 is TGCAGTGCTCATTCCAATGAGCAGTTCTTC. It encodes CSAHSNEQFF.